The TCR beta chain under discussion was sequenced for a study of post-analysis software for immune sequencing data. Turning to the study itself: Progressive-relapsing, secondary progressive and relapsing-remitting multiple sclerosis were among the disease courses included. Study-level results: Under F measure analysis, samples from one preparation batch co-clustered strongly. Normalized Chao1 diversity in multiple sclerosis patients fell significantly below that of controls. Patients carried five TRBV segments more frequently than controls did, and TRBV5-6, TRBV5-1 and TRBV20-1 were among them.

TCR beta libraries were prepared from cDNA with unique molecular identifiers. About 500,000 cDNA molecules were obtained per 1 to 10 million input T cells. TCRdb re-derived calls from the PCR reads in MiXCR, one entry per CDR3 protein. The table lists roughly 650,000 distinct CDR3 sequences, more than 50% of them singletons. To note about this clonotype: Its antigen remains unidentified.

The CDR3 is made up of 15 amino acids. Losses at the gene ends were 6 bases for V and 4 bases for J; bases not matched to a gene: 5. Germline V gene sequence: CDR1 MRHNA, CDR2 SNTAGT. The TCR was taken from a girl aged 2-10 years with multiple sclerosis. Sequencing was performed on blood. The chain uses TRBV6-4 and TRBJ2-1; 11 bases are shared with TRBD2. The CDR3: CASSKLAGDYNEQFF. The CDR3 DNA reads as TGTGCCAGCAGCAAACTAGCGGGGGATTACAATGAGCAGTTCTTC.